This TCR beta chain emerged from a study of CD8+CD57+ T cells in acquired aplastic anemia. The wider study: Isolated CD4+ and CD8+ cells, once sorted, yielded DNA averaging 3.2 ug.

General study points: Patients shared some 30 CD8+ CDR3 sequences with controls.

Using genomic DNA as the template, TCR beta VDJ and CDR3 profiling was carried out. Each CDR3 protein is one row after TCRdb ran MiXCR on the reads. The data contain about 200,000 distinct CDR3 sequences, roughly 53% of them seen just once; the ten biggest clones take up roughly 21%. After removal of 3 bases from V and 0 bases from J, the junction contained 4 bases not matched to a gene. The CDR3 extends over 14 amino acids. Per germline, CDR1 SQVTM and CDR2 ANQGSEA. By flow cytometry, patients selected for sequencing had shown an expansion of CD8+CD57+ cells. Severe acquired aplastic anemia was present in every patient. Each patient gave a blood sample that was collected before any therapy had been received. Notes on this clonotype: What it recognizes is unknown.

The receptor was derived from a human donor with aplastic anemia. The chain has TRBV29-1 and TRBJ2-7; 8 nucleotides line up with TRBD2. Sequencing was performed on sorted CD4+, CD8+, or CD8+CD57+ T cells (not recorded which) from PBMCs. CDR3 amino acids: CSVEKSGSSYEQYF. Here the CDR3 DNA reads TGCAGCGTTGAGAAGAGCGGGAGCTCCTACGAGCAGTACTTC.